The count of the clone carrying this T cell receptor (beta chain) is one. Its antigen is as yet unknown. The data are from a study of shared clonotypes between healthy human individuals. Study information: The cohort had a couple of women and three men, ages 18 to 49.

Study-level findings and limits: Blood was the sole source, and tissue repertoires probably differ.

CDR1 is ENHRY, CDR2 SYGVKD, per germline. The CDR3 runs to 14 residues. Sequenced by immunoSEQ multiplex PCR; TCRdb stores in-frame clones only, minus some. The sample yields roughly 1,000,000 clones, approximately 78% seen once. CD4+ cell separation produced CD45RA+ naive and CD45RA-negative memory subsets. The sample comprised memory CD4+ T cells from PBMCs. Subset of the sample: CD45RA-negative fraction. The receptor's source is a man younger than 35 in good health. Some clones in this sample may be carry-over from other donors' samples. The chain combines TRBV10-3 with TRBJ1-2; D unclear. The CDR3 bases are TGTGCAAGTGAGGGAGGCAAAGTAGGGTATGGCTACACCTTC. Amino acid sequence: CASEGGKVGYGYTF.